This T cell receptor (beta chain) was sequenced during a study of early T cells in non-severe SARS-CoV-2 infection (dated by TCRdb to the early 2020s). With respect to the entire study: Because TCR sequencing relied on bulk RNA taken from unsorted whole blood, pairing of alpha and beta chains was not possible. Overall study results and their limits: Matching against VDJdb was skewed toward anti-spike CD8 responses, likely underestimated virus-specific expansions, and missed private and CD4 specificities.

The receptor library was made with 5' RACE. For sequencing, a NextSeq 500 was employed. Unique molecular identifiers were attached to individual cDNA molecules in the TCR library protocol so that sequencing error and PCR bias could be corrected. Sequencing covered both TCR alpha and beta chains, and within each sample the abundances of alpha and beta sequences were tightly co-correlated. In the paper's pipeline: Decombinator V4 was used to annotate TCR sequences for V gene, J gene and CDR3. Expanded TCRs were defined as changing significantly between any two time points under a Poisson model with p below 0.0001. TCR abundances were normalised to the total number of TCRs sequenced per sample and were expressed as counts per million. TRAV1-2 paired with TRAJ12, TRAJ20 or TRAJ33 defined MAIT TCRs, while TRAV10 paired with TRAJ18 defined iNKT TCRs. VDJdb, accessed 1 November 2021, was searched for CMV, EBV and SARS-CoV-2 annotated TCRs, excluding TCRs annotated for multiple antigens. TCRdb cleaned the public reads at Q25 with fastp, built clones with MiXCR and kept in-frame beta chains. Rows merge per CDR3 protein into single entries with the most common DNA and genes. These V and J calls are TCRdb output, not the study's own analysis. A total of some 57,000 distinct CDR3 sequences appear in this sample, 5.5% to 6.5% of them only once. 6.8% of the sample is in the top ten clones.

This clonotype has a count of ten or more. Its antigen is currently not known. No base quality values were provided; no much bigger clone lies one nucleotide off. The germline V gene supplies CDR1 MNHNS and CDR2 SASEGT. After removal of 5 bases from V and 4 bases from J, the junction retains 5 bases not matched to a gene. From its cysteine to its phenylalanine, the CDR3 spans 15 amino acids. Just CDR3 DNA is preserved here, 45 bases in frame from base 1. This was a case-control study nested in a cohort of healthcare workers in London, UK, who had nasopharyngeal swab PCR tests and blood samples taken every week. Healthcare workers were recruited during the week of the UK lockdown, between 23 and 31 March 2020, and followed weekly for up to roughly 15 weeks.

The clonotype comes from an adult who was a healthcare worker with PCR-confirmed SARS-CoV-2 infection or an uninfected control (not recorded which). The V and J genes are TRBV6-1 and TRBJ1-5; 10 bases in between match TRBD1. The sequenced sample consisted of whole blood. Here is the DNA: TGTGCCAGCAGTCCGGGACAGGGGCAGAATCAGCCCCAGCATTTT. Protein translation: CASSPGQGQNQPQHF.